This T cell receptor (beta chain) was sequenced for a study of blood T cells in healthy people across ages. This clonotype was recorded a few times. What it binds is not known. Study-wide points: Naive T cell percentage and TCR beta diversity correlated strongly. Leaving the PBMCs unsorted stopped any conclusive comparison of naive versus antigen-experienced cells. Higher diversity, along with more naive CD4+ cells, distinguished long-lived donors from aged donors.

This CDR3 comprises 17 residues. Germline V gene data show CDR1 as MNHEY and CDR2 as SMNVEV (reference sequence). The V gene end was trimmed by 2 bases and the J gene end by 0 bases; junction bases not matched to a gene: 6. Using a J-beta primer mix together with a sample-barcoded 5' primer, a second PCR was run for about 6 to 12 cycles. The authors tagged each cDNA molecule using a template-switch adaptor with 12 random nucleotides. One entry per CDR3 protein, called by TCRdb with MiXCR from the 5' RACE reads. Of about 1.8 million distinct CDR3 sequences in the sample, roughly 52% were seen once. This receptor was identified in a woman in her thirties or forties in good health. Sequencing was carried out using blood. V gene TRBV27 combines with J gene TRBJ2-1, with 8 bases lining up with TRBD1. This CDR3 reads CASSLNQGASSYNEQFF. CDR3 DNA sequence: TGTGCCAGCAGTTTAAATCAGGGGGCTAGCTCCTACAATGAGCAGTTCTTC.